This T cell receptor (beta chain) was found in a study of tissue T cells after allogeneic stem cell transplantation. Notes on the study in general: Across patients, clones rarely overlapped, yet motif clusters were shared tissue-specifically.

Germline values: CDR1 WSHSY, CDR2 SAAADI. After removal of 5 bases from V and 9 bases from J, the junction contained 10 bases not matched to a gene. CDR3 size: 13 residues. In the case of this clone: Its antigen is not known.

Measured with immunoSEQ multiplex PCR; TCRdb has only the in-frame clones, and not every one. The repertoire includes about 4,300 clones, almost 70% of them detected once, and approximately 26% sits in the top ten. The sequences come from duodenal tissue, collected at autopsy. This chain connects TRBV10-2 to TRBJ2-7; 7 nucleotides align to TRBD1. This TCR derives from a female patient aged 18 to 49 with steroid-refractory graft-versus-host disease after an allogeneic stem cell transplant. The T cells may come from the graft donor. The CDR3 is CASSPGQPERQYF. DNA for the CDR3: TGCGCCAGCAGTCCGGGACAGCCAGAACGGCAGTACTTC.